This T cell receptor beta chain originates from a study of Graves' ophthalmopathy and Graves' hyperthyroidism. This CDR3 contains 14 residues. V lost 8 bases to trimming and J lost 4 bases; unmatched junction nucleotides: 7. Germline assignment: CDR1 SEHNR and CDR2 FQNEAQ (reference sequence). The sample holds many counts of this clonotype. The sequenced template was RNA, covering the TCR beta CDR3 region. First-round RT-PCR used HTBI primers; second-round multiplex PCR followed. TCRdb analysed the multiplex PCR reads with MiXCR anew, one entry per CDR3 protein. Of about 550,000 distinct CDR3 sequences in the sample, just under 40% are singletons; the top ten hold 4% to 5%.

Sequencing input: peripheral blood or thyroid tissue (not recorded which). The chain has TRBV7-9 and TRBJ1-4; 7 bases agree with TRBD1. The TCR sequence derives from an adult man with Graves' hyperthyroidism. The CDR3 nucleotides read TGTGCCAGCGGCCCCGGGACAGATAATGAAAAACTGTTTTTT. Translated, it gives CASGPGTDNEKLFF.